The subject of this entry is one TCR beta chain. Its antigen remains unknown. These data are taken from a study of blood T cells in healthy people across ages. Study-wide findings and caveats: Investigators viewed diversity estimates from one million T cells as underestimates, the study reported.

CDR1 and CDR2 (germline): ENHRY, SYGVKD. The CDR3 extends over 20 amino acids. V gave up 4 bases and J gave up 0 bases, with 22 bases separating them. In each sample, at least 6.5 million PBMCs were isolated. Per sample, no less than 5 micrograms of total RNA were extracted. Combining a sample-barcoded 5' primer with a J-beta primer mix, a second PCR ran for about 7 to 12 cycles. TCRdb passed the 5' RACE reads through MiXCR, listing each CDR3 protein once. The sample shows about 1.8 million distinct CDR3 sequences, around 50% of them seen only once. The sample was blood. This clonotype was obtained from a woman aged 40 to 50 in good health. The chain carries TRBV10-3 and TRBJ2-6; possibly TRBD1 or TRBD2 for D (5 bases each). CDR3 amino acids: CAISVSSIGAPVSGANVLTF. The CDR3 DNA follows: TGTGCCATCAGTGTTTCTTCCATCGGGGCGCCGGTCTCTGGGGCCAACGTCCTGACTTTC.